Sequencing of this T cell receptor beta chain was carried out in a study of blood T cells in healthy people across ages. Combining a sample-barcoded 5' primer with a J-beta primer mix, a second PCR ran for about 6 to 12 cycles. TCRdb passed the 5' RACE reads through MiXCR, listing each CDR3 protein once. The sample has 1.5 million to 2 million distinct CDR3 sequences, roughly 43% seen once. Germline V gene lookup returns CDR1 SGHTA and CDR2 FQGNSA. J was trimmed by 5 bases and V by 8 bases; bases with no gene match: 6. The CDR3 sequence is 13 residues long. Investigators took approximately 9.4 milliliters of peripheral blood from every donor. Total RNA extracted from each sample amounted to at least 5 micrograms.

The clonotype originates from a human donor in good health. The V and J genes are TRBV7-2 and TRBJ2-5; 9 nucleotides align to TRBD1. Input material: blood. CDR3 bases: TGTGCCAGCGGGGGGACAGGGCGGGAGACCCAGTACTTC. As protein: CASGGTGRETQYF.